The next 5 T cell receptor beta chains were all read from a single sample in a study of identical twins. TCRdb called the 5' RACE reads again in MiXCR, with one record for every CDR3 protein. The sample shows 1.5 million to 2 million distinct CDR3 sequences, 25% to 35% of them seen only once. Material: cord blood. Receptors originate from a newborn girl in good health.

The V and J genes are TRBV5-1 and TRBJ2-1; D not certain. CDR1 and CDR2 (germline): SGHRS, YFSETQ. The V end was cut by 0 bases, the J end by 10 bases, with 5 bases between. The CDR3 runs 11 residues. The CDR3: CASSLDWEQFF. The CDR3 nucleotides read TGCGCCAGCAGCTTGGACTGGGAGCAGTTCTTC.

This clonotype was recorded a few times. The chain is built from TRBV2 and TRBJ2-5, with 10 nucleotides matching TRBD2. The last part of the DNA fits TRBJ2-7 better; the J call may be wrong. The CDR3 runs to 15 residues. Germline V gives CDR1 SNHLY, CDR2 FYNNEI. The CDR3 nucleotides read TGTGCCAGCAGTGGACAGGGACTAGCGCCAGACGAGCAGTACTTC. This translates into CASSGQGLAPDEQYF.

In regard to this clonotype: A much larger clone differs by one base, so this may be a read error. The CDR3 nucleotides read TGCAGCGCCAGGGGAGGTGAAAAACCGTTTTTT. Its protein product is CSARGGEKPFF. The V call is TRBV29-1, the J call TRBJ1-4, with D possibly being TRBD1 (6 bases). The CDR3 sequence is 11 residues long. Germline V gene lookup returns CDR1 SQVTM and CDR2 ANQGSEA.

V is TRBV20-1 and J is TRBJ2-7; 7 bases align to TRBD1. Germline CDR1 is DFQATT and CDR2 is SNEGSKA (reference sequence). Trimming took 4 bases from V and 7 from J; bases not matched to a gene: 4. The CDR3 runs 11 residues. The CDR3 DNA reads as TGCAGTGCTAACCGGGACAGTGAGCAGTACTTC. This gives the protein CSANRDSEQYF.

J is TRBJ1-1 and V is TRBV6-6; tentatively, D is TRBD1 (6 bases). This CDR3 region has 16 residues. The germline V gene has CDR1 MNHNY and CDR2 SVGAGI (reference sequence). V lost 0 bases, J lost 0 bases, and 11 bases lay in between. The CDR3 nucleotides are TGTGCCAGCAGTTACTCGCCGGGACATATGAACACTGAAGCTTTCTTT. Translating gives CASSYSPGHMNTEAFF.